This TCR beta chain was sequenced in a study of human versus mouse CDR3 diversity and MHC coevolution. Study information: Reportedly, immunoSEQ detects one in 200,000 T cells with minimized PCR bias. Overall study results and limits: By iCHAO1, human TCR beta clonotypes numbered about 1.5 million, the most.

The method was immunoSEQ multiplex PCR; TCRdb's version includes in-frame clones alone and lacks a portion of them. The data hold roughly 81,000 clones, with 90% to 95% observed a single time. This CDR3 is built from 15 residues. Germline CDR1 is SGHTA and CDR2 is FQGNSA. Unmatched junction bases numbered 10, after V lost 5 bases and J lost 4 bases. In regard to this clone: Its antigen is not known.

The chain has TRBV7-2 and TRBJ2-7; TRBD2 aligns across 8 bases. Sequenced: naive CD4+ T cells from blood. Subset: CD45RO-negative CD62L-positive naive CD4 T cells. The TCR originated in a person aged 30 to 69 in good health. The CDR3 here is CASSLTGGGSYEQYF. DNA of the CDR3: TGTGCCAGCAGCCTAACGGGGGGGGGATCTTACGAGCAGTACTTC.